What follows are 5 T cell receptor beta chains derived from one specimen sequenced in a study of shared clonotypes between healthy human individuals. Produced via immunoSEQ multiplex PCR; TCRdb's table is partial and in-frame only. The data contain roughly 530,000 clones, almost 97% of them singletons. Sequencing was performed on naive CD4+ T cells sorted from blood. The subset was: CD45RA+ positively selected. These receptor sequences come from a woman between 25 and 40 years old in good health.

The rearrangement uses TRBV4-1 and TRBJ2-7, with no clear D. The CDR3 is made up of 14 amino acids. The germline V and J ends were trimmed by 1 base and 7 bases, with 14 bases remaining between them. The germline V gene has CDR1 MGHRA and CDR2 YSYEKL. In nucleotides, the CDR3 is TGCGCCAGCAGCCAAGGGGCCGAATGGTGGGAGCAGTACTTC. Translating it yields CASSQGAEWWEQYF.

The rearrangement links TRBV14 to TRBJ2-7; D gene unclear. Per the germline V gene, CDR1 is SGHDN and CDR2 is FVKESK. V dropped 1 base and J dropped 6 bases, with 7 bases sitting between them. The CDR3 extends over 12 amino acids. In DNA, the CDR3 is TGTGCCAGCAGCCAAGTTGGGGTCGAGCAGTACTTC. Its protein product is CASSQVGVEQYF.

This rearrangement joins TRBV5-1 to TRBJ2-7, with unresolved D. This CDR3 spans 16 amino acids. V lost 2 bases and J lost 5, with 20 bases in between. CDR1 SGHRS and CDR2 YFSETQ come from the germline V gene. The CDR3 protein is CASSFSPPNNDNEQYF. The CDR3 nucleotides read TGCGCCAGCAGCTTTAGCCCACCCAATAACGACAACGAGCAGTACTTC.

The chain is built from TRBV7-6 and TRBJ2-3; D is uncertain. The CDR3 spans 12 residues. V lost 0 bases and J lost 6, with 4 bases in between. Looked up from germline, CDR1 is SGHVS and CDR2 is FNYEAQ. For the CDR3, the DNA is TGTGCCAGCAGCTTAGCGGTGGATACGCAGTATTTT. This sequence encodes CASSLAVDTQYF.

The rearrangement uses TRBV21-1 and TRBJ2-4; the DNA was not compared with TRBD2, the D call given in the table. TRBV21-1 is shown as a pseudogene. The CDR3 covers 17 residues. CDR3 bases: TGTGCCAGCAGCAAAGGGAGGGGAACTCGAGCCAAAAACATTCAGTACTTC. The encoded protein is CASSKGRGTRAKNIQYF.